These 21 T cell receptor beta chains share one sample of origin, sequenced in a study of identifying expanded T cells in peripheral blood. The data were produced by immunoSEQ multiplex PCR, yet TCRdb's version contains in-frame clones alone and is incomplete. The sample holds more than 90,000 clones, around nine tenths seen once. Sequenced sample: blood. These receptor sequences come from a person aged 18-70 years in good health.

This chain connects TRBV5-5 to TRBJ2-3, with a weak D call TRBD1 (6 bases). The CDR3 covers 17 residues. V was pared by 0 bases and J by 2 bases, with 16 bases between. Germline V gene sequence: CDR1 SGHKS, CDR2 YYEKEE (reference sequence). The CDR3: CASSLAPPGHYTDTQYF. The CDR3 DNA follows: TGTGCCAGCAGCTTGGCCCCCCCGGGACACTACACAGATACGCAGTATTTT.

The CDR3 spells CASRPSGGSTYNEQFF. DNA for the CDR3: TGTGCCAGCAGACCCAGCGGGGGGTCAACCTACAATGAGCAGTTCTTC. The V and J genes are TRBV5-4 and TRBJ2-1; 9 bases match TRBD2. V lost 5 bases, J lost 2 bases, and 8 bases stayed unmatched. The CDR3 covers 16 residues. The germline V gene has CDR1 SGHNT and CDR2 YYREEE (reference sequence).

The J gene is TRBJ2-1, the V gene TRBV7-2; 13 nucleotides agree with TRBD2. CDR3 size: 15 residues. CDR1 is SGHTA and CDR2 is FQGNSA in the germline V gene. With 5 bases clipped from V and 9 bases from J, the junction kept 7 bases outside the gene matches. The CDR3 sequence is CASSPTSGGAGEQFF. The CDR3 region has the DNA TGTGCCAGCAGCCCCACTAGCGGGGGGGCCGGTGAGCAGTTCTTC.

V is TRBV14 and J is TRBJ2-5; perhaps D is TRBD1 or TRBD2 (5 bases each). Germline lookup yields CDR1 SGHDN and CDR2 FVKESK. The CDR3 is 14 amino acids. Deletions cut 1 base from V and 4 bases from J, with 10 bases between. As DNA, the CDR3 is TGTGCCAGCAGCCAAGGAGGGGCCCCAGAGACCCAGTACTTC. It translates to CASSQGGAPETQYF.

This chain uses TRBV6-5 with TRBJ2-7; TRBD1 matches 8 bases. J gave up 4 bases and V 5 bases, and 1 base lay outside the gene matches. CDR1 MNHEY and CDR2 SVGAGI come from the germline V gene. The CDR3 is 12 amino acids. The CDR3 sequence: CASSGQGYEQYF. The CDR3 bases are TGTGCCAGCAGTGGACAGGGTTACGAGCAGTACTTC.

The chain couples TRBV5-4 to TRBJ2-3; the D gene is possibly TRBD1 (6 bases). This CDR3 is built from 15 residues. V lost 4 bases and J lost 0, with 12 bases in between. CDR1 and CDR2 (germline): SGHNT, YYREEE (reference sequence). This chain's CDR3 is CASSARRGSTDTQYF. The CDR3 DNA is TGTGCCAGCAGCGCCCGCAGGGGAAGCACAGATACGCAGTATTTT.

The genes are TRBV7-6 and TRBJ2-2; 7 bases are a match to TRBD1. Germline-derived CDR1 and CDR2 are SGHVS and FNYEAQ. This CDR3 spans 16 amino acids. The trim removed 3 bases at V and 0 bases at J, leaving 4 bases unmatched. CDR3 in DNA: TGTGCCAGCAGCTTTCCCGGGACAGCGAACACCGGGGAGCTGTTTTTT. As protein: CASSFPGTANTGELFF.

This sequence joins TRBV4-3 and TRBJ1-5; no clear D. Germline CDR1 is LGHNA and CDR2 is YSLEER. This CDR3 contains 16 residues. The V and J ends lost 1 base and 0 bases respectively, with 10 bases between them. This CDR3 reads CASSQGLSNSNQPQHF. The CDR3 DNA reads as TGCGCCAGCAGCCAAGGACTGTCTAATAGCAATCAGCCCCAGCATTTT.

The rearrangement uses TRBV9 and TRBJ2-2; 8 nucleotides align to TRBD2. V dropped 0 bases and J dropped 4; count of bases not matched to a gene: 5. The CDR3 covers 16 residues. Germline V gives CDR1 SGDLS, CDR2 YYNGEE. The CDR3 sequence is CASSVGLAGRTGELFF. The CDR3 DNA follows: TGTGCCAGCAGCGTAGGGCTAGCGGGTCGCACCGGGGAGCTGTTTTTT.

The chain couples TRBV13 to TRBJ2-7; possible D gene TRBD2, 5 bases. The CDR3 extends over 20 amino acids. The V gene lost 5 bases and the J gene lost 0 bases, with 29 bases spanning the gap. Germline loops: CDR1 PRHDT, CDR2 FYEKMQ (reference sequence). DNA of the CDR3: TGTGCCAGCAGCGGACTCCAATCCTCTTCCGTTCATCCTAGCTCCTACGAGCAGTACTTC. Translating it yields CASSGLQSSSVHPSSYEQYF.

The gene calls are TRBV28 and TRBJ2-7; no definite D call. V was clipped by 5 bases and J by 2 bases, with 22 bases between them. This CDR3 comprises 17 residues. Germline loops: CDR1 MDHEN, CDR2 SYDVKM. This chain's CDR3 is CASSRDSTRSLTYEQYF. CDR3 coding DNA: TGTGCCAGCAGTCGTGATAGTACCCGAAGCTTAACCTACGAGCAGTACTTC.

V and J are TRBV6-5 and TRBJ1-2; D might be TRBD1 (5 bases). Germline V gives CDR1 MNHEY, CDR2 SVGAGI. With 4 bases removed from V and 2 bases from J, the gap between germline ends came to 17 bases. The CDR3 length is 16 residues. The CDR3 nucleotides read TGTGCCAGCAGTTGGTCCACGGGGCCCGGCAACTATGGCTACACCTTC. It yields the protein CASSWSTGPGNYGYTF.

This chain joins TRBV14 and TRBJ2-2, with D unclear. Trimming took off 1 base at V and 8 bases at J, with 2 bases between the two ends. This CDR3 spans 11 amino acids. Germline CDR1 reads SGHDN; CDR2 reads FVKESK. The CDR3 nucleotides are TGTGCCAGCAGCCAAGGAGGGGAGCTGTTTTTT. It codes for CASSQGGELFF.

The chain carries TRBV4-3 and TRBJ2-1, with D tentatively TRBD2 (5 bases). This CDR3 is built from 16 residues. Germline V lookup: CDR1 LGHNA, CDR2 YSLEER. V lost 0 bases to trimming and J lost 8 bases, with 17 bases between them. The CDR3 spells CASSQDLLDGGYEQFF. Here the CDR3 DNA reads TGCGCCAGCAGCCAAGACTTATTGGACGGAGGCTATGAGCAGTTCTTC.

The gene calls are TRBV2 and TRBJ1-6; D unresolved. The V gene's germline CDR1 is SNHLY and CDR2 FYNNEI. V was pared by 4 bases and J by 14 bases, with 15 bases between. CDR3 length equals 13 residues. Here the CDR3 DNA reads TGTGCCAGCAGTGGAGGGCCGTCAACCACCCTCCACTTT. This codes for CASSGGPSTTLHF.

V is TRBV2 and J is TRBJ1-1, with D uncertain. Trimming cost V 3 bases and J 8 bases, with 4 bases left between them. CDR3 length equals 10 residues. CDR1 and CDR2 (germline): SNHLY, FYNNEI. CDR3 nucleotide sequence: TGTGCCAGCAGTGAGAGAGAAGCTTTCTTT. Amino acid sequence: CASSEREAFF.

The CDR3 reads CSAATGGVYGYTF. DNA for the CDR3: TGCAGCGCTGCGACAGGAGGGGTCTATGGCTACACCTTC. The chain links TRBV29-1 to TRBJ1-2; possible D gene TRBD1, 6 bases. Germline-derived CDR1 and CDR2 are SQVTM and ANQGSEA. V was trimmed by 7 bases and J by 4 bases, leaving 16 bases between them. The CDR3 is 13 amino acids. The full variable domain, its missing parts supplied by reference TRBV29-1 and TRBJ1-2, is SAVISQKPSRDICQRGTSLTIQCQVDSQVTMMFWYRQQPGQSLTLIATANQGSEATYESGFVIDKFPISRPNLTFSTLTVSNMSPEDSSIYLCSAATGGVYGYTFGSGTRLTVV.

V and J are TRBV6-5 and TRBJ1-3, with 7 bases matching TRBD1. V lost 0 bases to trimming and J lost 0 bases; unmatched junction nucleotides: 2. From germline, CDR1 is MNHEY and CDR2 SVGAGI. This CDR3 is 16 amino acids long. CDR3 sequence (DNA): TGTGCCAGCAGTTACTCCTGGGACAGCTCTGGAAACACCATATATTTT. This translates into CASSYSWDSSGNTIYF.

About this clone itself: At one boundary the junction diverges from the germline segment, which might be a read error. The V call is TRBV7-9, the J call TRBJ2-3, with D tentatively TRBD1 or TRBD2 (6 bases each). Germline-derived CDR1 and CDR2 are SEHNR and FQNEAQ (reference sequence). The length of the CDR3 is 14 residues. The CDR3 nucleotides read TGTGCCAGCAGCTTAGAGATCAGCTGGGGGGCCCCTCATTTT. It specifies CASSLEISWGAPHF.

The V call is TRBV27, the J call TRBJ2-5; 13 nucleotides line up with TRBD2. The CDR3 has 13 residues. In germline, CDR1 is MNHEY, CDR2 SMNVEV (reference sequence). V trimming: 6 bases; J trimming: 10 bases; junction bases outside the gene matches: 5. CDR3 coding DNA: TGTGCCAGCAGCGGGACTAGCGGGGATAGCCAGTACTTC. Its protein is CASSGTSGDSQYF.

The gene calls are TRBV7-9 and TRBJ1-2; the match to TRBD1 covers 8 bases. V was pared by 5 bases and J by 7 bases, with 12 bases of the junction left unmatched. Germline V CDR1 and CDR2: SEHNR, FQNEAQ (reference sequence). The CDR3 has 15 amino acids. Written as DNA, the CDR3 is TGTGCCAGCAGCCACGGACAGGGCGTTTTTGTTGGCTACACCTTC. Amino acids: CASSHGQGVFVGYTF.